The 23 T cell receptor beta chains listed next were all sequenced from one sample in a study of T cells in Graves' hyperthyroidism and ophthalmopathy. The CDR3 regions of TCR beta were amplified from RNA transcripts. Carried out on the TCR CDR3, a first-round RT-PCR used the HTBI primer set. MiXCR was run by TCRdb on the multiplex PCR reads, yielding one entry per CDR3 protein. The sample contains approximately 360,000 distinct CDR3 sequences, approximately 25% of which appear only once. The sequenced sample consisted of blood. These receptors were taken from a middle-aged man with Graves' hyperthyroidism.

V usage is TRBV24-1 and J usage is TRBJ2-1; D is possibly TRBD1 (5 bases). V was pared by 3 bases and J by 0 bases, with 11 bases between. Germline-derived CDR1 and CDR2 are KGHDR and SFDVKD. The CDR3 spans 16 residues. The CDR3 spells CATSDQDTNSYNEQFF. CDR3 coding DNA: TGTGCCACCAGTGATCAGGACACAAACTCCTACAATGAGCAGTTCTTC.

CDR3 coding DNA: TGTGCCAGCAATTTTCGCACAGGGAGAACTGAAGCTTTCTTT. This codes for CASNFRTGRTEAFF. The chain uses TRBV19 and TRBJ1-1, with D possibly matching TRBD1 (6 bases). The CDR3 is made up of 14 amino acids. Germline V gene data show CDR1 as LNHDA and CDR2 as SQIVND (reference sequence). The ends were cut back, 9 bases at V and 5 bases at J, with 19 bases in the middle.

Note on this clonotype: A much more abundant neighbour one base away suggests this may be a read error. J is TRBJ1-1 and V is TRBV29-1; 8 nucleotides match TRBD1. The CDR3 loop spans 12 amino acids. The V gene's germline CDR1 is SQVTM and CDR2 ANQGSEA. The CDR3 DNA reads TGCAGCGCAGGACAGGGTCTGACTGAAGCTTCCTTT. It is translated as CSAGQGLTEASF.

This clonotype was found a few times. V usage is TRBV20-1 and J usage is TRBJ2-5; the D is unclear. CDR1 is DFQATT and CDR2 is SNEGSKA in the germline V gene (reference sequence). This CDR3 comprises 12 residues. V was pared by 7 bases and J by 3 bases, with 12 bases between. CDR3 nucleotides: TGCAGTGTCTTCAGCTTTGAAGAGACCCAGTACTTC. Translating it yields CSVFSFEETQYF.

V usage is TRBV7-9 and J usage is TRBJ2-5; D is unclear. V lost 2 bases and J lost 5, with 9 bases in between. The germline gives CDR1 SEHNR, CDR2 FQNEAQ (reference sequence). CDR3 length: 13 amino acids. The CDR3 spells CASSLPGWETQYF. The CDR3 DNA is TGTGCCAGCAGCTTACCCGGGTGGGAGACCCAGTACTTC.

The chain recombines TRBV11-2 with TRBJ2-2, with D possibly matching TRBD1 (5 bases). The germline V gene encodes CDR1 SGHAT and CDR2 FQNNGV. V lost 2 bases to trimming and J lost 6 bases, with 10 bases between them. This CDR3 has 14 amino acids. CDR3 in amino acids: CASSLPGFPGELFF. In DNA form, the CDR3 reads TGTGCCAGCAGCTTACCAGGGTTTCCCGGGGAGCTGTTTTTT.

This clonotype has just a few counts. The genes are TRBV27 and TRBJ2-1, with 14 bases matching TRBD2. The CDR3 covers 18 residues. The trim removed 3 bases at V and 7 bases at J, leaving 11 bases unmatched. Germline-derived CDR1 and CDR2 are MNHEY and SMNVEV (reference sequence). CDR3 bases: TGTGCCAGCAGTTTCAGGGGGCGCGGGACTAGCGGGAGAAATGAGCAGTTCTTC. Encoded protein: CASSFRGRGTSGRNEQFF.

The chain links TRBV11-1 to TRBJ2-5; 14 bases agree with TRBD2. The germline V gene has CDR1 SGHAT and CDR2 FQDESV (reference sequence). V lost 5 bases to trimming and J lost 0 bases; unmatched junction nucleotides: 5. This CDR3 contains 17 residues. DNA for the CDR3: TGTGCCAGCAGCCCCAGACTAGCGGGAGGGTACCAAGAGACCCAGTACTTC. This sequence encodes CASSPRLAGGYQETQYF. The entire variable domain, with the rest obtained from reference TRBV11-1 and TRBJ2-5, is as follows: EAEVAQSPRYKITEKSQAVAFWCDPISGHATLYWYRQILGQGPELLVQFQDESVVDDSQLPKDRFSAERLKGVDSTLKIQPAELGDSAMYLCASSPRLAGGYQETQYFGPGTRLLVL.

The table lists this clonotype with a few counts. The chain is built from TRBV5-4 and TRBJ2-7; 9 positions match TRBD2. Trimming took 2 bases from V and 6 from J; bases not matched to a gene: 3. CDR3 length: 13 residues. Germline V lookup: CDR1 SGHNT, CDR2 YYREEE (reference sequence). This CDR3 reads CASSFASGTEQYF. The CDR3 DNA reads TGTGCCAGCAGCTTCGCTAGCGGGACCGAGCAGTACTTC.

In this sample, this clonotype turned up a few times. This chain uses TRBV19 with TRBJ1-1, with D unresolved. V was pared by 3 bases and J by 0 bases, with 11 bases between. This CDR3 spans 15 amino acids. Germline V gene data show CDR1 as LNHDA and CDR2 as SQIVND (reference sequence). CDR3 in amino acids: CASSMFGEMNTEAFF. CDR3 nucleotide sequence: TGTGCCAGTAGTATGTTTGGGGAGATGAACACTGAAGCTTTCTTT.

This clonotype was counted a few times. The chain carries TRBV2 and TRBJ2-3; 8 nucleotides line up with TRBD1. From germline, CDR1 is SNHLY and CDR2 FYNNEI. The CDR3 is 11 amino acids. Losses at the gene ends were 6 bases for V and 9 bases for J; bases not matched to a gene: 2. The DNA for the CDR3 is TGTGCCAGCAGAAGGACAGGGACGCAGTATTTT. Amino acid sequence: CASRRTGTQYF.

This clonotype was seen repeatedly, ten times or more. The chain combines TRBV29-1 with TRBJ2-5, with D hard to call. V was cut by 3 bases and J by 4 bases, with 12 bases left in between. This CDR3 contains 13 residues. Germline V gene data show CDR1 as SQVTM and CDR2 as ANQGSEA. The CDR3 loop reads CSVDPGGGETQYF. DNA of the CDR3: TGCAGCGTTGATCCGGGCGGCGGAGAGACCCAGTACTTC.

This chain uses TRBV20-1 with TRBJ1-2; D unclear. The CDR3 is 17 residues long. Germline CDR1 and CDR2: DFQATT and SNEGSKA (reference sequence). V was trimmed by 2 bases and J by 0 bases, leaving 19 bases between them. Here the CDR3 reads CSARPTAPGSANYGYTF. For the CDR3, the DNA is TGCAGTGCTAGACCAACCGCTCCCGGGTCGGCTAACTATGGCTACACCTTC.

This clonotype was counted between two and nine times. The chain couples TRBV5-1 to TRBJ2-2, with TRBD2 matching 8 bases. Germline CDR1 reads SGHRS; CDR2 reads YFSETQ. The CDR3 length is 15 residues. Trimming cost V 3 bases and J 7 bases; bases outside gene matches: 8. The CDR3 coding sequence is TGCGCCAGCAGCTCCAGCGGGAGAGGTATCGGGGAGCTGTTTTTT. This codes for CASSSSGRGIGELFF.

This clonotype was counted ten times or more. The chain has TRBV6-1 and TRBJ1-1; D call uncertain. With 3 bases removed from V and 1 base from J, the gap between germline ends came to 12 bases. CDR3 length equals 15 residues. Germline values: CDR1 MNHNS, CDR2 SASEGT. The DNA for the CDR3 is TGTGCCAGCAGTGACGGAGGGCTTAGGAACACTGAAGCTTTCTTT. It encodes CASSDGGLRNTEAFF.

This clonotype was counted many times. This chain joins TRBV5-1 and TRBJ2-1, with 10 bases fitting TRBD2. This CDR3 region has 13 residues. Germline values: CDR1 SGHRS, CDR2 YFSETQ. V dropped 2 bases and J dropped 10; count of bases not matched to a gene: 3. The CDR3 DNA is TGCGCCAGCAGCTTCCAGACTAGCGGGGAGCAGTTCTTC. It is translated as CASSFQTSGEQFF.

This clonotype was observed many times. V is TRBV2 and J is TRBJ2-5, with TRBD2 matching over 8 bases. From germline, CDR1 is SNHLY and CDR2 FYNNEI. This CDR3 is built from 14 residues. V lost 4 bases to trimming and J lost 5 bases; unmatched junction nucleotides: 6. The CDR3 region is CASSGTSPRETQYF. In nucleotides, the CDR3 is TGTGCCAGCAGTGGGACTAGCCCTCGGGAGACCCAGTACTTC.

This clonotype has more than one count but fewer than ten. V usage is TRBV20-1 and J usage is TRBJ2-7; 10 bases are shared with TRBD2. There are 15 residues in the CDR3. With V trimmed by 3 bases and J by 2 bases, 7 bases remained unmatched. CDR1 is DFQATT and CDR2 is SNEGSKA in the germline V gene (reference sequence). The CDR3 is CSASRLAGATYEQYF. CDR3 nucleotides: TGCAGTGCTAGTAGGCTAGCGGGGGCCACCTACGAGCAGTACTTC.

This clonotype was recorded a few times. The gene calls are TRBV7-9 and TRBJ2-5; 8 bases line up with TRBD2. The J segment lost 5 bases and the V segment lost 5 bases, leaving 13 bases of the junction unmatched. From germline, CDR1 is SEHNR and CDR2 FQNEAQ (reference sequence). CDR3 size: 16 residues. The CDR3: CASSTRLPGGGETQYF. The DNA for the CDR3 is TGTGCCAGCAGCACCCGGCTACCGGGAGGGGGGGAGACCCAGTACTTC.

This chain uses TRBV12-3 or TRBV12-4 with TRBJ2-2; D may be TRBD2 (5 bases). The CDR3 is 14 amino acids. The germline V and J ends were trimmed by 3 bases and 5 bases, with 10 bases remaining between them. The CDR3 region is CASSFSGVTGELFF. CDR3 coding DNA: TGTGCCAGCAGTTTTTCCGGGGTAACCGGGGAGCTGTTTTTT.

In this sample, this clonotype turned up many times. The CDR3 DNA reads as TGTGCCAGCAGTGGGGACACCACTAGCACAGATACGCAGTATTTT. Its translation is CASSGDTTSTDTQYF. This chain joins TRBV2 and TRBJ2-3; the D gene is possibly TRBD1 (6 bases). The CDR3 spans 15 residues. The V and J ends lost 4 bases and 0 bases respectively, with 11 bases between them. Germline V gives CDR1 SNHLY, CDR2 FYNNEI.

This clonotype was seen more than once but under ten times. The chain carries TRBV6-1 and TRBJ2-4, with 10 bases fitting TRBD2. Germline CDR1 is MNHNS and CDR2 is SASEGT. The CDR3 covers 14 residues. V dropped 4 bases and J dropped 11; count of bases not matched to a gene: 8. In DNA form, the CDR3 reads TGTGCCAGCAGTGGGACTAGCGGAGGTGGCTTTCAGTACTTC. Translated, it gives CASSGTSGGGFQYF.

This clonotype was counted a few times. The chain is built from TRBV5-8 and TRBJ2-1; 7 nucleotides match TRBD2. The CDR3 loop spans 13 amino acids. Germline values: CDR1 SGHTS, CDR2 YDEGEE. With V trimmed by 4 bases and J by 6 bases, 4 bases remained unmatched. The CDR3 bases are TGTGCCAGCAGCCACGGGAGGCTCAATGAGCAGTTCTTC. It translates to CASSHGRLNEQFF.